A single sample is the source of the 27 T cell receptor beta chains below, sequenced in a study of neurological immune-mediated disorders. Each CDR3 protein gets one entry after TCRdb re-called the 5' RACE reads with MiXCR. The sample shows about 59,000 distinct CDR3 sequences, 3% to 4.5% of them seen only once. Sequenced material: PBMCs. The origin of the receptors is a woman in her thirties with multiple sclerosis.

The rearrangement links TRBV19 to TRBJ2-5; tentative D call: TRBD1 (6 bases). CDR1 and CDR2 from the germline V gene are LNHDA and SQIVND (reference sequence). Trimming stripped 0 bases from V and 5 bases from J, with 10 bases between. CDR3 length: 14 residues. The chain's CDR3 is CASSIEGRGETQYF. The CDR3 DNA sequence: TGTGCCAGTAGTATAGAGGGAAGGGGGGAGACCCAGTACTTC.

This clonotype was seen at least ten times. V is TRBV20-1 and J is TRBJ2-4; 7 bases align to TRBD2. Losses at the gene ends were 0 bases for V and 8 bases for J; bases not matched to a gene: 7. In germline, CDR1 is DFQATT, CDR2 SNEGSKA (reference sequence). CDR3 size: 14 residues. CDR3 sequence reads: CSARDLAALDIQYF. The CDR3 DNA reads TGCAGTGCTAGAGACCTAGCGGCCTTGGACATTCAGTACTTC.

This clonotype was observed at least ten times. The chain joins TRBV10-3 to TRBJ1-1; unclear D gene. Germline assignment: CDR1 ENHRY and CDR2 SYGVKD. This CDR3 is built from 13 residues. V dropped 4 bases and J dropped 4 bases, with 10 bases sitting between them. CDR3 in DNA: TGTGCCATCAGTGCCGAATTGGCCACTGAAGCTTTCTTT. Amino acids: CAISAELATEAFF.

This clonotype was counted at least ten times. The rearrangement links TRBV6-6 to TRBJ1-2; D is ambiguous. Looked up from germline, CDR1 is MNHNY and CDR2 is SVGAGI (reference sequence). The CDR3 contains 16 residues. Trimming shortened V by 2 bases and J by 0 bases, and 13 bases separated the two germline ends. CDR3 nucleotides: TGTGCCAGCAGTTACCCGGAAGGTATAGCTAACTATGGCTACACCTTC. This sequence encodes CASSYPEGIANYGYTF.

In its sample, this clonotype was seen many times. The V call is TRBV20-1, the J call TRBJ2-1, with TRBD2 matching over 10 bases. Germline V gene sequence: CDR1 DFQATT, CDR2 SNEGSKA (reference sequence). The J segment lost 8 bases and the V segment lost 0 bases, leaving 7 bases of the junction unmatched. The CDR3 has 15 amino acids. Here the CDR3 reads CSARELAGEGDEQFF. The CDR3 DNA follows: TGCAGTGCTAGAGAGCTAGCGGGGGAGGGGGATGAGCAGTTCTTC.

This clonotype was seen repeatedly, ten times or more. CDR3 sequence reads: CSARGRPRGKGTQYF. The CDR3 DNA follows: TGCAGTGCTAGAGGCCGCCCTCGGGGCAAGGGTACGCAGTATTTT. The chain combines TRBV20-1 with TRBJ2-3, with D perhaps TRBD1 or TRBD2 (5 bases each). Per the germline V gene, CDR1 is DFQATT and CDR2 is SNEGSKA (reference sequence). The CDR3 length is 15 residues. Trimming removed 1 base from V and 8 bases from J, with 19 bases in between.

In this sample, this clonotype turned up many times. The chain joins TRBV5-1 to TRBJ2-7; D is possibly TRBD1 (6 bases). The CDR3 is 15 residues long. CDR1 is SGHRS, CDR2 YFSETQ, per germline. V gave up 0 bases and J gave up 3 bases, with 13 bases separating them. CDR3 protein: CASSLAGRGFYEQYF. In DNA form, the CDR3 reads TGCGCCAGCAGCTTGGCCGGTAGGGGGTTCTACGAGCAGTACTTC. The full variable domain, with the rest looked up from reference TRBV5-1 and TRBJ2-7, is KAGVTQTPRYLIKTRGQQVTLSCSPISGHRSVSWYQQTPGQGLQFLFEYFSETQRNKGNFPGRFSGRQFSNSRSEMNVSTLELGDSALYLCASSLAGRGFYEQYFGPGTRLTVT.

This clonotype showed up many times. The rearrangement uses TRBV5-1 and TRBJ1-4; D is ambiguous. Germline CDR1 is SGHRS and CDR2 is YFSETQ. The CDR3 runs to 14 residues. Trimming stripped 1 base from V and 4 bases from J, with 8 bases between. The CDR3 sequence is CASSLWSVNEKLFF. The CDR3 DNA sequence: TGCGCCAGCAGCTTGTGGAGTGTTAATGAAAAACTGTTTTTT. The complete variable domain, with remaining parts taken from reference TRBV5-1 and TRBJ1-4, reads KAGVTQTPRYLIKTRGQQVTLSCSPISGHRSVSWYQQTPGQGLQFLFEYFSETQRNKGNFPGRFSGRQFSNSRSEMNVSTLELGDSALYLCASSLWSVNEKLFFGSGTQLSVL.

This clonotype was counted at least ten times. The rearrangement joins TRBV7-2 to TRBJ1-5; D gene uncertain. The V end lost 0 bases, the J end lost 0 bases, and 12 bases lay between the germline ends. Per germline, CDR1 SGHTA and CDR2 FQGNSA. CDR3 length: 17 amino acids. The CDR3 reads CASSLALWGYSNQPQHF. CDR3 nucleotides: TGTGCCAGCAGCTTAGCGCTTTGGGGATATAGCAATCAGCCCCAGCATTTT.

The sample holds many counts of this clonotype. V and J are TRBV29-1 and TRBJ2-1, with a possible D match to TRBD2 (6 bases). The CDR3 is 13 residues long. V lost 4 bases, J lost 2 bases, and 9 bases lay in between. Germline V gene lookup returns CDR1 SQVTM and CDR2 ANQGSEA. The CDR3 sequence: CSVARGTYNEQFF. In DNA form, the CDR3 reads TGCAGCGTTGCGCGGGGTACCTACAATGAGCAGTTCTTC.

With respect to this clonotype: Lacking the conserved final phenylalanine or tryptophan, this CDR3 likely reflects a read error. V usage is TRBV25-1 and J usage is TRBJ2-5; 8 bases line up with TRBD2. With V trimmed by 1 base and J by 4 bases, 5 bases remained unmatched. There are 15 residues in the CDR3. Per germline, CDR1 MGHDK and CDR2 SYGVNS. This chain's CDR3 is CASSEFGGASETQYV. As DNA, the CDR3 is TGTGCCAGCAGTGAATTCGGGGGGGCGTCAGAGACCCAGTACGTC.

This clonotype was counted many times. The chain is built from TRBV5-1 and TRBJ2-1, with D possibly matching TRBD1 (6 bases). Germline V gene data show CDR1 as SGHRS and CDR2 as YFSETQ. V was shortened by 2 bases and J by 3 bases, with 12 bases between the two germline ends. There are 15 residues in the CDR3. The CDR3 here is CASSFTGTSYNEQFF. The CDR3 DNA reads TGCGCCAGCAGCTTTACCGGGACAAGCTACAATGAGCAGTTCTTC.

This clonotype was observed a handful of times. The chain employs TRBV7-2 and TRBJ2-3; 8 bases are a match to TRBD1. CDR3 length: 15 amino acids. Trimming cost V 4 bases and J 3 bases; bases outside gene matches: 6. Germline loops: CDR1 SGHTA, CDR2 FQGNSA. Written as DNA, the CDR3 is TGTGCCAGCAGCTCGGACAGGGCCAGGACAGATACGCAGTATTTT. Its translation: CASSSDRARTDTQYF.

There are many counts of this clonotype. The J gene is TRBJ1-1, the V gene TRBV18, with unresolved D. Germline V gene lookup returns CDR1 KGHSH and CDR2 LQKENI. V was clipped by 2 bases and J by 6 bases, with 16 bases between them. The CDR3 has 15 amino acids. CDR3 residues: CASSPLETPWAEAFF. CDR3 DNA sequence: TGTGCCAGCTCACCATTGGAGACCCCGTGGGCTGAAGCTTTCTTT.

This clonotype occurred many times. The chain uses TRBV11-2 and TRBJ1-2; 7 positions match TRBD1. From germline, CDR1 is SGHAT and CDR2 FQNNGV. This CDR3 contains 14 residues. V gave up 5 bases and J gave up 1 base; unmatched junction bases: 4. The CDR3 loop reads CASSRTGYNYGYTF. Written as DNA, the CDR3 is TGTGCCAGCAGCCGGACAGGTTATAACTATGGCTACACCTTC. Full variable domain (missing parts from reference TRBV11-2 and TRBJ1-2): EAGVAQSPRYKIIEKRQSVAFWCNPISGHATLYWYQQILGQGPKLLIQFQNNGVVDDSQLPKDRFSAERLKGVDSTLKIQPAKLEDSAVYLCASSRTGYNYGYTFGSGTRLTVV.

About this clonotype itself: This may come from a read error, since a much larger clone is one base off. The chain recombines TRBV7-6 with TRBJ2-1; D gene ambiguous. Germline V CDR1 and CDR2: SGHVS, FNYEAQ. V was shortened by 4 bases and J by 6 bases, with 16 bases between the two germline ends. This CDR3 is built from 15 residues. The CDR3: CASSSTSGKSNEQFF. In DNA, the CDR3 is TGTGCCAGCAGCTCGACATCAGGAAAGTCCAATGAGCAGTTCTTC. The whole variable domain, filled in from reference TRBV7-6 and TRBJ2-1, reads GAGVSQSPRYKVTKRGQDVALRCDPISGHVSLYWYRQALGQGPEFLTYFNYEAQQDKSGLPNDRFSAERPEGSISTLTIQRTEQRDSAMYRCASSSTSGKSNEQFFGPGTRLTVL.

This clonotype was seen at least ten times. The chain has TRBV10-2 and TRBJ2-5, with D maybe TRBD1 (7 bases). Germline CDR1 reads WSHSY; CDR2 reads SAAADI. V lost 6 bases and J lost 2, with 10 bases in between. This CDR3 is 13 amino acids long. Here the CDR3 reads CASSAGQQETQYF. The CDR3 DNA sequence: TGCGCCAGCAGCGCGGGACAGCAAGAGACCCAGTACTTC.

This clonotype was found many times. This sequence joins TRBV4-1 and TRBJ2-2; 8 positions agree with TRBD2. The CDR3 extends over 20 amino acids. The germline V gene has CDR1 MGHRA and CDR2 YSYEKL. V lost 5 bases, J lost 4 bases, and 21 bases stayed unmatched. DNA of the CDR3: TGCGCCAGCAGCTCACAGGCGGCGCGGGAGGTTATATTGGGCACCGGGGAGCTGTTTTTT. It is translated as CASSSQAAREVILGTGELFF.

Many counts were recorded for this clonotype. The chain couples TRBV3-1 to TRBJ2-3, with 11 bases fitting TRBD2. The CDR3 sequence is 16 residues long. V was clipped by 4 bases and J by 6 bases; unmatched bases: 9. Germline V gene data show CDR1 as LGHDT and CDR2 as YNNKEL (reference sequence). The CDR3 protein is CASSRGTSGLADTQYF. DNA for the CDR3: TGTGCCAGCAGCCGAGGGACTAGCGGACTAGCGGATACGCAGTATTTT.

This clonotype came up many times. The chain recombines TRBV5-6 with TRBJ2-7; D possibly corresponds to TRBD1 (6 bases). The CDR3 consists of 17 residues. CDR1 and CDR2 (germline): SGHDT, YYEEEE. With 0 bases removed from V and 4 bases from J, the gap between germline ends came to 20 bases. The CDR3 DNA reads TGTGCCAGCAGCTTGGTAGGGCAGGGGCAACGTAAGTACGAGCAGTACTTC. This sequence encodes CASSLVGQGQRKYEQYF.

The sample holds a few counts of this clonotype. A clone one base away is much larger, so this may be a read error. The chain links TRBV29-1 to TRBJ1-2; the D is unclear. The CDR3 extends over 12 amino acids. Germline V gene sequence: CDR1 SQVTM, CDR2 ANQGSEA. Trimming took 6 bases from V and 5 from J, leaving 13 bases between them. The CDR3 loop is CSVGESRYGYTF. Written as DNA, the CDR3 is TGCAGCGTGGGAGAAAGTCGTTATGGCTACACCTTC.

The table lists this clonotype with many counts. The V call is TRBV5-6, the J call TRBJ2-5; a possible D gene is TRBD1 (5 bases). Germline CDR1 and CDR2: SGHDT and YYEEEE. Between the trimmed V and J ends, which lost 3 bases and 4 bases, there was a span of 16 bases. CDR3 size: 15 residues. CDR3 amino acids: CASSSSAQVRETQYF. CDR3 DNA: TGTGCCAGCAGCTCTTCGGCACAGGTTCGAGAGACCCAGTACTTC.

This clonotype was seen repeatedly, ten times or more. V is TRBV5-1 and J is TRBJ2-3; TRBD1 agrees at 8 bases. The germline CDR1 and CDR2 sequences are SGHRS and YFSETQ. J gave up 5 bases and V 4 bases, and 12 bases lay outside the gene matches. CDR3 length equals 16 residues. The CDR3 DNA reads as TGCGCCAGCAGCAAAGGGAGTACAGGGGGACAAGATACGCAGTATTTT. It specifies CASSKGSTGGQDTQYF.

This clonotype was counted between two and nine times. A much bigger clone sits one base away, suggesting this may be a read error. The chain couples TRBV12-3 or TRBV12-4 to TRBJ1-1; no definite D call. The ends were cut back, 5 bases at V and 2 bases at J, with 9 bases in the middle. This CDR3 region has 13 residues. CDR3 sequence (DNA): TGTGCCAGCAGTCTAAAGATTAACACTGAAGCTTTCTTT. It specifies CASSLKINTEAFF.

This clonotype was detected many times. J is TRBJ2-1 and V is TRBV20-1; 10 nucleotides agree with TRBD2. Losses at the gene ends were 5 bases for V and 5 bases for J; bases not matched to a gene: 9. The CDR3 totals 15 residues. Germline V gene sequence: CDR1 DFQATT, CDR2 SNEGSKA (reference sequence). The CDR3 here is CSAPPGSGGDNEQFF. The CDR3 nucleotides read TGCAGTGCTCCCCCCGGGAGCGGGGGGGACAATGAGCAGTTCTTC.

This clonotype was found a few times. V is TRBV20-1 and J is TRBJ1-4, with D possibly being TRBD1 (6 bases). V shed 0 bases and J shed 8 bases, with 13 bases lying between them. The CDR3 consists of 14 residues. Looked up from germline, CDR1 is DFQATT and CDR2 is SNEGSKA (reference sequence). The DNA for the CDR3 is TGCAGTGCTAGAGATTCAGGGGCGAGGGAAAAACTGTTTTTT. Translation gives CSARDSGAREKLFF.

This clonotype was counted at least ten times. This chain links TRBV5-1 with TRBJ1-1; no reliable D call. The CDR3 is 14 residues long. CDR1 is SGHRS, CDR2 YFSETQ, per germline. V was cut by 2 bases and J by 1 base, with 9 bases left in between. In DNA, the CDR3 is TGCGCCAGCAGCTTAGAACCGCCGAACACTGAAGCTTTCTTT. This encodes CASSLEPPNTEAFF.